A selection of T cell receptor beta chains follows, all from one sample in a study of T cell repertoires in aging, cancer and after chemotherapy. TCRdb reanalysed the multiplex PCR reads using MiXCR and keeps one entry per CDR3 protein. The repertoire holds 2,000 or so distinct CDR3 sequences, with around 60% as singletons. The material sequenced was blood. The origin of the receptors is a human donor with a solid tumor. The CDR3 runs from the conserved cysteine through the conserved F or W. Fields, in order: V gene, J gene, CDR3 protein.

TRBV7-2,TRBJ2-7,CASSLIGSHEQYF
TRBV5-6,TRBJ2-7,CASSQKGLHYEQYF
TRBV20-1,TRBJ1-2,CSVRQQAGGYTF
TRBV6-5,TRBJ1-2,CASRRGGSGGYTF
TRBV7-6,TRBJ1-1,CASSAGRTEAFF
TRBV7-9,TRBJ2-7,CASSMGDRALYEQYF
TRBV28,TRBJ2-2,CASSGGLAGEIGTGELFF
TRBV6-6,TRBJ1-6,CASRTPGTVGLPLHF
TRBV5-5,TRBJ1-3,CASTGEPRNTIYF
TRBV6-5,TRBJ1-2,CASTPANNYGYTF
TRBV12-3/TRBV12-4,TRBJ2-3,CASRSSDRGSDTDTQYF
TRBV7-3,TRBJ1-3,CASSLDWGSGNTIYF
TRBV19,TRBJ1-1,CASSVIQGVNTEAFF
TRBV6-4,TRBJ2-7,CASSLRQGYEQYF
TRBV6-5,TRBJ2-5,CASSDYRGAETQYF
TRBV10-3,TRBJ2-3,CAISESPGNTDTQYF
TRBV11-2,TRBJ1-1,CASSLARRNTEAFF
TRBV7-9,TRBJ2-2,CASSRWDATGELFF
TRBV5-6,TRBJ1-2,CASSLASGFGYGYTF
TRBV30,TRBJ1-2,CAWTPQGGGYTF
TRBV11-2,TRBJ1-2,CASSLGRGYGYTF
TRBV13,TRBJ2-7,CASSLENSYEQYF
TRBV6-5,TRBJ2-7,CASSYSAVGTYEQYF
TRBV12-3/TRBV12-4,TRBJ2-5,CASSLVVDRGTQYF
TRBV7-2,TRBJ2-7,CASGDHRGEQYF
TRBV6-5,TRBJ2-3,CASSYTTSTDTQYF
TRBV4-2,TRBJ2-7,CASSQGNGVKQYF
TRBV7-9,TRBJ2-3,CASSTSGYTDTQYF
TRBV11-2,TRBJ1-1,CASSPRQGVYTEAFF
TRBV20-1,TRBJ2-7,CKPDSYEQYF
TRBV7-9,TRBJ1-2,CASSLGSYGYTF
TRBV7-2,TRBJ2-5,CASGQETQYF
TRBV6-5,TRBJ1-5,CASSPYGGRTLFSYQPQHF
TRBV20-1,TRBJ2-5,CSARVGAAQETQYF
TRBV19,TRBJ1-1,CASTPQGAPRNTEAFF
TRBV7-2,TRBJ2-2,CASSLARVGELFF